This TCR beta chain was found in a study of shared clonotypes between healthy human individuals (dated by TCRdb to about 2020). Context from the whole study: The cohort included three men and a couple of women between 18 and 49 years of age. Per donor, three plates each were used for CD4 naive and CD4 memory, two for CD8 naive, and one for CD8 memory. Blood TCR repertoires of a handful of healthy adults were deeply sequenced to estimate repertoire size and the extent of clonotype sharing between individuals. Libraries were prepared and TCR repertoires were sequenced by different laboratories using diverse techniques, in order to increase sequencing depth and limit assay-specific biases. Each donor's leukapheresis produced roughly between roughly 0.85 and 9.5 billion PBMCs. Overall study results and their limits: Pairwise subsampling led to the expectation that sequencing depth would affect the degree of clonotype sharing among donors. Rarefaction of sorted-subset datasets indicated incomplete sequencing despite the large sequencing depth. Estimated clonotype richness was generally larger for naive than for memory subsets. Clonotypes shared by all four sorted-subset donors showed higher generation probabilities than non-shared clonotypes. The genetic and exposure-history diversity represented was limited by the small number of donors. Sharing across a few donors was observed for about 4.8% of naive CD4, under 4% of naive CD8, over 2% of memory CD4, and around 0.42% of memory CD8 clonotypes. Only blood was sampled, and tissue TCR repertoires likely differ from those in blood.

Inclusive of the bounding cysteine and phenylalanine, the CDR3 is 13 residues long. Only the CDR3 part of the read is kept: 39 bases, read in frame from the first base. V is cut back by 4 bases and J by 9 bases, with 6 bases in the junction unmatched. Sequences GTSNPN (CDR1) and SVGIG (CDR2) are obtained from the germline V gene (reference sequence). For the CD8 naive samples, CD45RO-negative cells were positively selected for CCR7, yielding a CD45RA+CCR7+ population from which TemRA cells were excluded. Donors were healthy HIV-negative adults with no recently reported acute infections or vaccinations. All donors were Caucasian adults living in Nashville, Tennessee, USA. After blood collection by leukapheresis, PBMCs were isolated using Ficoll-Histopaque density gradient centrifugation and then cryopreserved in the vapor phase of liquid nitrogen. Analytical flow cytometry was used to check the purity and quantity of every magnetically sorted T cell population. Genomic DNA was isolated from every sorted fraction and measured by UV absorbance on a Nanodrop 2000c.

Using the deep immunoSEQ assay, multiplex PCR amplified TCR CDR3 regions from genomic DNA. Extracted genomic DNA from each cell subset was spread evenly across all wells of several immunoSEQ 96-well plates, with each plate serving as a replicate. For sorted subsets, about 200 ng genomic DNA, equal to 25,000 to 35,000 T cell genomes, was loaded into each replicate PCR. Purified libraries were measured with a Qubit 3.0 fluorometer, size-checked on a Bioanalyzer 2100, and measured again with the KAPA Library Quantification kit. Every immunoSEQ 96-well plate was sequenced on a dedicated single-read 150-cycle Illumina NextSeq 550 flow cell. In the authors' own workflow: Because only junctional sequences without quality scores were contained in the immunoSEQ output, filtering matching that applied to full-length reads could not be performed. Sequences were annotated with PyIR, a Python wrapper for IgBLAST v1.9, using IMGT germline references to assign V/J genes and CDR3. Reads with weak V/J assignments (E-value above 1e-6), missing CDR3, stop codons, out-of-frame junctions, or ambiguous translated residues were removed. V3J clonotypes were defined by identical inferred V gene, J gene, and CDR3 amino acid sequence. Percentage overlap between repertoires was calculated by dividing the number of shared unique clonotypes by the size of the smaller repertoire. Three approaches were used to assess repertoire richness: RTK rarefaction, the Chao1 estimator, and Recon v2.1 estimates of unobserved clonotypes. For all TCRbeta clonotypes obtained by the gDNA method from several donors, generation probabilities were computed with OLGA. Held by TCRdb, this immuneACCESS table contains in-frame sequences only and omits some clones. Under half of the omission traces to an unresolved V gene where checked; the cause of the rest is unknown. The V and J calls and clone size come from that table; D and trimming were worked out from the DNA. Across this sample there are some 1,900,000 clones, with around 96% seen only once. The ten largest account for 1% to 1.5% of the sample.

A remark on this clone: There is no known antigen for this receptor. Base-call qualities are not available, and no considerably larger clone is one nucleotide away.

The sample was naive CD8+ T cells sorted from blood. The meaning of the sample's cell subset or site label: CD45RA+CCR7+. This receptor was identified in a man younger than 35 in good health. The rearrangement joined TRBV30 to TRBJ2-1, and 10 bases in between align with TRBD2. The sequenced DNA: TGTGCCTGGATACAGCGGGGGGGCGGTGAGCAGTTCTTC. It encodes CAWIQRGGGEQFF.